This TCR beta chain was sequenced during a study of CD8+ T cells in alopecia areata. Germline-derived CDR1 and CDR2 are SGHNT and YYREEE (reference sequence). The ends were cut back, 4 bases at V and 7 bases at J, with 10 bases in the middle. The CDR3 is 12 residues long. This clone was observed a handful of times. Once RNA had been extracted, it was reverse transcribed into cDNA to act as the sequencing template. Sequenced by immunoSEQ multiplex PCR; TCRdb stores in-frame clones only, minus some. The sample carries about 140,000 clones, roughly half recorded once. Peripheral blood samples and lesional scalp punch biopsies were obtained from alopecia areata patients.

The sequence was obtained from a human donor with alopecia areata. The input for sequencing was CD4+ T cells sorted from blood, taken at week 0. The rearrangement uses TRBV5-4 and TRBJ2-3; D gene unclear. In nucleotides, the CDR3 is TGTGCCAGCAGCCAAGGAGACAATACGCAGTATTTT. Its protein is CASSQGDNTQYF.